Included here is one TCR beta chain sequence, with context. The antigen is not known. The source of the sample is a study of cytomegalovirus exposure and HLA in healthy donors. PCR involved 60 Vbeta and 13 Jbeta primers. Here immunoSEQ multiplex PCR was the method, and the copy in TCRdb shows in-frame clones only, minus some. The table includes 150,000 to 200,000 clones, under 80% detected once. Germline CDR1 MNHEY, CDR2 SVGAGI. V lost 4 bases to trimming and J lost 1 base, with 10 bases between them. There are 14 residues in the CDR3. Study-wide points: In a later analysis, DRB1 alleles had the most associated TCRs; HLA-C alleles the fewest. Indistinguishability led to the exclusion of some V segments, TRBV6-2 and TRBV6-3 included. Usually a TCR sequence was rare, but some public TCRs were found in many donors. What TCR beta sequences reportedly achieved was accurate prediction of HLA-A and HLA-B alleles in most subjects.

The chain has TRBV6-5 and TRBJ1-1; possible D gene TRBD1, 6 bases. The source of this sequence is a man aged 40-55 years in good health and CMV-seronegative. Sequencing was done on a sample of PBMCs. The CDR3 region has the DNA TGTGCCAGCAGTTTCGGACAGCGGAACACTGAAGCTTTCTTT. It translates to CASSFGQRNTEAFF.